Here is one TCR beta chain with its context. The repertoire was sequenced with immunoSEQ multiplex PCR; TCRdb's copy has only in-frame clones and lacks some. The data show tens of thousands of clones, with about four fifths seen just once and 4.5% to 5.5% held by the top ten. This CDR3 is built from 13 residues. The germline V gene encodes CDR1 MNHEY and CDR2 SMNVEV (reference sequence). V was cut by 6 bases and J by 3 bases, with 10 bases left in between. This entry belongs to a study of blood T cell repertoires in COVID-19. Overall study: Sources were T cells, B-cell-depleted T cells, or PBMCs; the material itself was cDNA or gDNA.

V usage is TRBV27 and J usage is TRBJ2-3, with D unresolved. This clonotype was obtained from a man older than 75 with COVID-19, enrolled during active disease. The sample taken for sequencing was peripheral blood. In nucleotides, the CDR3 is TGTGCCAGCAGACGGATCGGGACAGATACGCAGTATTTT. Protein product: CASRRIGTDTQYF.